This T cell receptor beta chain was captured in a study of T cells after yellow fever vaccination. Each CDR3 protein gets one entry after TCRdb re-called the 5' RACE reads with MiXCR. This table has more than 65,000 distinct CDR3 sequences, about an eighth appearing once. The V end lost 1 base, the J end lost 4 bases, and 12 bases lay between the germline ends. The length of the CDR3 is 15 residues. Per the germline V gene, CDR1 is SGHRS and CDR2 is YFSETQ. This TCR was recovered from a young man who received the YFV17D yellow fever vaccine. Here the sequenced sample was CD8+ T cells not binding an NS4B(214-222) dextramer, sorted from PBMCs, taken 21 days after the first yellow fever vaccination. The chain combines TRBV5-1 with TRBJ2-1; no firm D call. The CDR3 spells CASSLIPNRYNEQFF. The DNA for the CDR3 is TGCGCCAGCAGCTTGATCCCTAACAGATACAATGAGCAGTTCTTC.